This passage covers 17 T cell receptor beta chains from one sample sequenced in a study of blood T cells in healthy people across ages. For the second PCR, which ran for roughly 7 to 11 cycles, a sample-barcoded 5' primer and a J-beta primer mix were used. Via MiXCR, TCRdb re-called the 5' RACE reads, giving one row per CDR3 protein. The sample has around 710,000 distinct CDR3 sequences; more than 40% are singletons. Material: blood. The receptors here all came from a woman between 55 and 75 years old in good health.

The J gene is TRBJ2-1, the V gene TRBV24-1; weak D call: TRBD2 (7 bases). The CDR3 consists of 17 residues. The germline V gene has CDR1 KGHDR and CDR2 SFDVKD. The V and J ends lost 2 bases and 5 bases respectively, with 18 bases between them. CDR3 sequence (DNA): TGTGCCACCAGTGATTACCAAAGGGGGGGGTTGGACAATGAGCAGTTCTTC. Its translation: CATSDYQRGGLDNEQFF.

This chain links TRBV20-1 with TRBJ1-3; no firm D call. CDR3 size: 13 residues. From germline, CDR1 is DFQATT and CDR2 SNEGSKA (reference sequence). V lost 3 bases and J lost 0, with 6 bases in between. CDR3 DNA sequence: TGCAGTGCTAGTCGGCACTCTGGAAACACCATATATTTT. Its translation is CSASRHSGNTIYF.

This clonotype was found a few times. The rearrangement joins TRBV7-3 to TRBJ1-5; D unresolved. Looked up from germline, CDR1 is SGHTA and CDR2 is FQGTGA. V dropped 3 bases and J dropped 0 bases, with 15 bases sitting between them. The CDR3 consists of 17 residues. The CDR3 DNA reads TGTGCCAGCAGCTTTCGACCGGACTCATATAGCAATCAGCCCCAGCATTTT. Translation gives CASSFRPDSYSNQPQHF.

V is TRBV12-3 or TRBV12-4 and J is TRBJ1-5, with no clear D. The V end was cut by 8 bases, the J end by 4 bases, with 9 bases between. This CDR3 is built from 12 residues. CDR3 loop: CASLGPNQPQHF. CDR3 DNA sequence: TGTGCCAGCCTGGGCCCAAATCAGCCCCAGCATTTT.

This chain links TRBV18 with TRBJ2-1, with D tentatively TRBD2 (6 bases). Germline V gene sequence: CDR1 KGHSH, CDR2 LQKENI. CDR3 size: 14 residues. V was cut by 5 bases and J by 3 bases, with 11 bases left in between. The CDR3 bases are TGTGCCAGCTCAATACGGGGGATCTACAATGAGCAGTTCTTC. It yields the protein CASSIRGIYNEQFF.

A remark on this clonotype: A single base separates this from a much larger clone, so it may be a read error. Here the CDR3 DNA reads TGTGCCAGCAGCCAAAGCAGGGAGGCTAATGAAAAACTGTTTTTT. Its translation: CASSQSREANEKLFF. The chain is built from TRBV3-1 and TRBJ1-4; D may be TRBD1 (5 bases). This CDR3 is built from 15 residues. V was pared by 2 bases and J by 3 bases, with 10 bases between. CDR1 and CDR2 from the germline V gene are LGHDT and YNNKEL (reference sequence).

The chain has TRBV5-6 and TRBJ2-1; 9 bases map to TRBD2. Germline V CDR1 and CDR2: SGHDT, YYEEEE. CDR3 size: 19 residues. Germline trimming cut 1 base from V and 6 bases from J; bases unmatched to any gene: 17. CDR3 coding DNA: TGTGCCAGCAGCTTGTATAGACTAGCGGTCGAAAACAGGGGCAATGAGCAGTTCTTC. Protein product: CASSLYRLAVENRGNEQFF.

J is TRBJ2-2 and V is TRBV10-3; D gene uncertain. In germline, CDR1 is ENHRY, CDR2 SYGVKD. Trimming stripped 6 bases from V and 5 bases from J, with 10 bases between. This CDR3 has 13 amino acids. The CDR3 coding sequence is TGTGCCATCAGCCCTACAGTTACCGGGGAGCTGTTTTTT. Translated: CAISPTVTGELFF.

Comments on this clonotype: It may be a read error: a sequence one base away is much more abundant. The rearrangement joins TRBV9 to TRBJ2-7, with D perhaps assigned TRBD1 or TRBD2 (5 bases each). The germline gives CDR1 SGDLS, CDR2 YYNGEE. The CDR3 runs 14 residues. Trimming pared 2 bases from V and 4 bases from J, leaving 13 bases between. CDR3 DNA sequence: TGTGCCAGCAGCGTCAGGGACGCGGGTTACGAGCAGTACTTC. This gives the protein CASSVRDAGYEQYF.

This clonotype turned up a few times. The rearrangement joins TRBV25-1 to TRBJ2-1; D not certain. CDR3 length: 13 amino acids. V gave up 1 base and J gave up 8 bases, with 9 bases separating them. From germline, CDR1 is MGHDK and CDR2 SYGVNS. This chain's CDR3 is CASSELWSDEQFF. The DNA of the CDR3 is TGTGCCAGCAGTGAATTATGGTCCGATGAGCAGTTCTTC.

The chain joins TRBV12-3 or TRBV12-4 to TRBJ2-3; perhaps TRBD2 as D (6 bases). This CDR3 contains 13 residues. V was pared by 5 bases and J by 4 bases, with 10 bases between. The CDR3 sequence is CASSIGGADTQYF. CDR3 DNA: TGTGCCAGCAGTATAGGAGGGGCAGATACGCAGTATTTT.

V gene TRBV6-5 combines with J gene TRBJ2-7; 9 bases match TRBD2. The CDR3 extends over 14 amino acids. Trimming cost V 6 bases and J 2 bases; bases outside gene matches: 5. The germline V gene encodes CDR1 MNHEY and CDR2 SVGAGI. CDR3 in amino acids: CASRWTSDTYEQYF. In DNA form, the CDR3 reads TGTGCCAGCAGATGGACTAGCGATACCTACGAGCAGTACTTC.

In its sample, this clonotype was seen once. The CDR3 reads CASRLGGVGNQPQHF. DNA for the CDR3: TGTGCCAGCAGACTAGGGGGAGTGGGCAATCAGCCCCAGCATTTT. This chain uses TRBV27 with TRBJ1-5, with D perhaps matching TRBD1 (6 bases). The CDR3 runs 15 residues. Germline values: CDR1 MNHEY, CDR2 SMNVEV (reference sequence). V lost 6 bases to trimming and J lost 2 bases, with 14 bases between them.

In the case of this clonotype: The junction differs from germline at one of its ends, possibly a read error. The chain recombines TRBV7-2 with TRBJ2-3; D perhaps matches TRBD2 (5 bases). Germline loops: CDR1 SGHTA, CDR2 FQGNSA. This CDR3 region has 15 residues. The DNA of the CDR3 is TGTGCCGGCAGCCTACGCCCTGAGGGAACAGATACGCAGTATTTT. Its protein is CAGSLRPEGTDTQYF.

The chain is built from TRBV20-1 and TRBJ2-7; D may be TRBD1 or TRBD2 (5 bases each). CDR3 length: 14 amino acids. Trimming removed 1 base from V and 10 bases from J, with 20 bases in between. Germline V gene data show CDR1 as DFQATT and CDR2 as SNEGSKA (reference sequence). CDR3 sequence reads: CSARVGAGGEAQYF. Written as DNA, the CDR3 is TGCAGTGCTAGAGTCGGGGCCGGCGGAGAGGCCCAGTACTTC.

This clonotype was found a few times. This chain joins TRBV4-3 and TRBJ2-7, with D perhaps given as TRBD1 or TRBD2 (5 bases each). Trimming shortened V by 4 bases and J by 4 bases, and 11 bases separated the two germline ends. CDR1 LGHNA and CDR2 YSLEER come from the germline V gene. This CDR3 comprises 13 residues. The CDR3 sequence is CASSPGWGYEQYF. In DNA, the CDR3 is TGCGCCAGCAGCCCGGGGTGGGGGTACGAGCAGTACTTC.

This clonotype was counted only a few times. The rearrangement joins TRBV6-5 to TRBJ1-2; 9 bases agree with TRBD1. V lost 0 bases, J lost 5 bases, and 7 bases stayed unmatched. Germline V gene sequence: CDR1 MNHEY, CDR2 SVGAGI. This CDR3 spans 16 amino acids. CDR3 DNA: TGTGCCAGCAGTTACTCCTCCCCGGGACAGGGTTATGGCTACACCTTC. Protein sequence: CASSYSSPGQGYGYTF.